One sample yielded the 15 T cell receptor beta chains listed below, sequenced in a study of response to subunit inactivated influenza vaccine. TCRdb fed the RT-PCR reads into MiXCR, producing one record per CDR3 protein. Of 500,000 to 600,000 distinct CDR3 sequences in the sample, 7.5% to 8.5% were seen once. This specimen consisted of PBMCs from blood, obtained less than 25 months after vaccination. The receptors shown here come from a man between 50 and 69 years old who received an inactivated influenza vaccine.

This clonotype was seen a handful of times. This chain joins TRBV29-1 and TRBJ1-1, with a possible D match to TRBD1 (6 bases). CDR3 length: 13 amino acids. Trimming cost V 6 bases and J 7 bases, with 18 bases left between them. The germline gives CDR1 SQVTM, CDR2 ANQGSEA. In nucleotides, the CDR3 is TGCAGCGTACAACACAGGGCGCCGAGTGAAGCTTTCTTT. Translated, it gives CSVQHRAPSEAFF.

V is TRBV28 and J is TRBJ2-2; D remains ambiguous. V was pared by 7 bases and J by 4 bases, with 7 bases between. CDR3 length equals 12 residues. The germline gives CDR1 MDHEN, CDR2 SYDVKM. CDR3 nucleotide sequence: TGTGCCAGCAAAGGGTCCACCGGGGAGCTGTTTTTT. Its translation is CASKGSTGELFF. Combining the CDR3 with reference TRBV28 and TRBJ2-2 gives the whole variable domain DVKVTQSSRYLVKRTGEKVFLECVQDMDHENMFWYRQDPGLGLRLIYFSYDVKMKEKGDIPEGYSVSREKKERFSLILESASTNQTSMYLCASKGSTGELFFGEGSRLTVL.

There are a few counts of this clonotype. The chain recombines TRBV7-8 with TRBJ2-3; D is unresolved. The CDR3 covers 14 residues. CDR1 SGHVS and CDR2 FQNEAQ come from the germline V gene. V was shortened by 5 bases and J by 3 bases, with 12 bases between the two germline ends. The CDR3 loop is CASSQPLSTDTQYF. In nucleotides, the CDR3 is TGTGCCAGCAGCCAACCTTTATCAACAGATACGCAGTATTTT.

The V gene is TRBV4-3, the J gene TRBJ2-2; the match to TRBD1 covers 7 bases. The CDR3 is 16 amino acids. V shed 2 bases and J 6 bases; nucleotides not matched to a gene: 9. Germline lookup yields CDR1 LGHNA and CDR2 YSLEER. The CDR3 sequence: CASSQTRTGGSGELFF. The CDR3 nucleotides are TGCGCCAGCAGCCAAACACGGACAGGCGGATCCGGGGAGCTGTTTTTT.

The sample holds a few counts of this clonotype. This chain uses TRBV5-1 with TRBJ1-1; a weak D match, TRBD1 (5 bases). CDR1 is SGHRS, CDR2 YFSETQ, per germline. The CDR3 is 13 residues long. Trimming removed 2 bases from V and 7 bases from J, with 12 bases in between. CDR3 sequence: CASSFDRGGEAFF. Here the CDR3 DNA reads TGCGCCAGCAGCTTCGATAGGGGCGGTGAAGCTTTCTTT.

Ten or more counts support this clonotype. CDR3 sequence (DNA): TGTGCCAGCAGCTTCCTTAATCAGCCCCAGCATTTT. Its protein is CASSFLNQPQHF. The chain is built from TRBV5-6 and TRBJ1-5, with D unclear. The CDR3 spans 12 residues. The germline CDR1 and CDR2 sequences are SGHDT and YYEEEE. Trimming took 2 bases from V and 4 from J, leaving 4 bases between them.

The gene calls are TRBV11-2 and TRBJ2-3, with no clear D. Germline CDR1 SGHAT, CDR2 FQNNGV. This CDR3 has 15 residues. V was pared by 5 bases and J by 8 bases, with 20 bases between. In DNA form, the CDR3 reads TGTGCCAGCAGCGCGACGGACGGAATTCAATTTACGCAGTATTTT. Translating gives CASSATDGIQFTQYF. Variable domain in full (rest from reference TRBV11-2 and TRBJ2-3): EAGVAQSPRYKIIEKRQSVAFWCNPISGHATLYWYQQILGQGPKLLIQFQNNGVVDDSQLPKDRFSAERLKGVDSTLKIQPAKLEDSAVYLCASSATDGIQFTQYFGPGTRLTVL.

This clonotype was found many times. The V and J genes are TRBV4-3 and TRBJ2-7; D remains ambiguous. The CDR3 has 15 residues. Trimming cost V 0 bases and J 2 bases, with 11 bases left between them. Germline CDR1 reads LGHNA; CDR2 reads YSLEER. The chain's CDR3 is CASSQDNAKTYEQYF. CDR3 sequence (DNA): TGCGCCAGCAGCCAAGATAACGCAAAGACCTACGAGCAGTACTTC.

The chain combines TRBV11-2 with TRBJ1-6; D gene ambiguous. The CDR3 sequence is 14 residues long. Germline CDR1 SGHAT, CDR2 FQNNGV. V was trimmed by 5 bases and J by 10 bases, leaving 15 bases between them. The CDR3 bases are TGTGCCAGCAGCCAGCGGGGTACCGAATCACCCCTCCACTTT. The encoded protein is CASSQRGTESPLHF. The variable domain in full, with the rest retrieved from reference TRBV11-2 and TRBJ1-6, is EAGVAQSPRYKIIEKRQSVAFWCNPISGHATLYWYQQILGQGPKLLIQFQNNGVVDDSQLPKDRFSAERLKGVDSTLKIQPAKLEDSAVYLCASSQRGTESPLHFGNGTRLTVT.

This clonotype was observed many times. The genes are TRBV15 and TRBJ2-7, with D maybe TRBD1 (6 bases). CDR3 size: 13 residues. Germline assignment: CDR1 LNHNV and CDR2 YYDKDF (reference sequence). Trimming cost V 4 bases and J 4 bases, with 11 bases left between them. This chain's CDR3 is CATSIQGGYEQYF. DNA for the CDR3: TGTGCCACCAGCATACAAGGGGGTTACGAGCAGTACTTC.

The chain uses TRBV12-3 or TRBV12-4 and TRBJ1-1; 8 bases are shared with TRBD1. The CDR3 extends over 18 amino acids. V shed 5 bases, J shed 3 bases, and the junction held 17 bases outside the gene matches. The CDR3 loop reads CASSPRSRGLTQDTEAFF. The CDR3 DNA sequence: TGTGCCAGCAGTCCCCGATCCAGGGGGCTAACACAGGACACTGAAGCTTTCTTT.

The count of this clonotype is one. V and J are TRBV7-9 and TRBJ2-1; D tentatively reads TRBD1 or TRBD2 (6 bases each). Trimming took off 5 bases at V and 10 bases at J, with 24 bases between the two ends. The CDR3 runs 16 residues. Per germline, CDR1 SEHNR and CDR2 FQNEAQ (reference sequence). CDR3 nucleotides: TGTGCCAGCAGCCGTGGGGGGCAGTTTTTCGAGCGGGAGCAGTTCTTC. Translated, it gives CASSRGGQFFEREQFF. Combining the CDR3 with reference TRBV7-9 and TRBJ2-1 gives the whole variable domain DTGVSQNPRHKITKRGQNVTFRCDPISEHNRLYWYRQTLGQGPEFLTYFQNEAQLEKSRLLSDRFSAERPKGSFSTLEIQRTEQGDSAMYLCASSRGGQFFEREQFFGPGTRLTVL.

The sample holds many counts of this clonotype. The rearrangement links TRBV20-1 to TRBJ2-1; 9 bases match TRBD2. With V trimmed by 3 bases and J by 3 bases, 6 bases remained unmatched. This CDR3 is built from 15 residues. CDR1 and CDR2 from the germline V gene are DFQATT and SNEGSKA (reference sequence). Here the CDR3 DNA reads TGCAGTGCTAGGCCGACTAGCGGATTCTACAATGAGCAGTTCTTC. Its protein is CSARPTSGFYNEQFF.

This clonotype has ten or more counts. The V and J genes are TRBV20-1 and TRBJ1-4; possibly TRBD1 for D (6 bases). With 0 bases removed from V and 8 bases from J, the gap between germline ends came to 16 bases. The CDR3 consists of 15 residues. Per the germline V gene, CDR1 is DFQATT and CDR2 is SNEGSKA (reference sequence). The CDR3 bases are TGCAGTGCTAGAGATATTGGGGGCGTCGGAGAAAAACTGTTTTTT. This sequence encodes CSARDIGGVGEKLFF.

In regard to this clonotype: One junction end disagrees with the germline gene, perhaps due to a read error. This chain's CDR3 is CASSVDHAQETQYF. DNA for the CDR3: TGTGCCAGTAGTGTAGACCATGCCCAAGAGACCCAGTACTTC. The chain combines TRBV19 with TRBJ2-5; D not certain. Germline V CDR1 and CDR2: LNHDA, SQIVND (reference sequence). The length of the CDR3 is 14 residues. Looking up the rest from reference TRBV19 and TRBJ2-5 gives the full variable domain: DGGITQSPKYLFRKEGQNVTLSCEQNLNHDAMYWYRQDPGQGLRLIYYSQIVNDFQKGDIAEGYSVSREKKESFPLTVTSAQKNPTAFYLCASSVDHAQETQYFGPGTRLLVL.